This TCR beta chain was identified during a study of patients and donors after allogeneic stem cell transplantation. TCRdb used MiXCR to reprocess the RT-PCR reads, holding one entry per CDR3 protein. This sample yields 70,000 to 85,000 distinct CDR3 sequences, of which 26% are seen a single time; 26% belongs to the top ten. This CDR3 is built from 16 residues. Per germline, CDR1 SGHVS and CDR2 FNYEAQ. V was trimmed by 5 bases and J by 4 bases, leaving 17 bases between them. The V gene is TRBV7-6, the J gene TRBJ1-4; a weak D match, TRBD1 (6 bases). The sequenced sample was blood, either unsorted or a sorted T cell fraction (not recorded which). The origin of this receptor is a human donor who was either an allogeneic HSCT recipient or a stem cell or donor lymphocyte infusion donor (not recorded which). It is not recorded whose cells these are; they may come from a transplant donor. CDR3 protein: CASSPPPRDINEKLFF. CDR3 in DNA: TGTGCCAGCAGCCCGCCTCCCCGGGACATTAATGAAAAACTGTTTTTT.